Following are 13 T cell receptor beta chains from one sample sequenced in a study of blood T cells in healthy people across ages. Combining a sample-barcoded 5' primer with a J-beta primer mix, a second PCR ran for about 7 to 11 cycles. TCRdb re-called the 5' RACE reads through MiXCR, storing one row per CDR3 protein. In the table there are about 380,000 distinct CDR3 sequences, roughly half of which are singletons. The sequenced sample consisted of blood. The source of these receptors is a man between 60 and 70 years old in good health.

The chain couples TRBV5-1 to TRBJ2-1; 8 bases fit TRBD2. CDR3 length: 15 residues. Looked up from germline, CDR1 is SGHRS and CDR2 is YFSETQ. V trimming: 4 bases; J trimming: 10 bases; junction bases outside the gene matches: 13. The CDR3 loop reads CASSRTGGDVYEQFF. The CDR3 region has the DNA TGCGCCAGCAGCCGGACCGGGGGGGATGTCTACGAGCAGTTCTTC.

The chain uses TRBV6-5 and TRBJ2-1, with 8 bases fitting TRBD1. Germline trimming cut 0 bases from V and 0 bases from J; bases unmatched to any gene: 10. The CDR3 runs to 19 residues. Germline CDR1 MNHEY, CDR2 SVGAGI. The CDR3 sequence: CASSYSSDRVLSSYNEQFF. The CDR3, as DNA: TGTGCCAGCAGTTACTCGTCGGACAGGGTTTTGAGCTCCTACAATGAGCAGTTCTTC.

This rearrangement joins TRBV4-3 to TRBJ1-1; possible D gene TRBD1, 6 bases. Trimming pared 1 base from V and 5 bases from J, leaving 14 bases between. The CDR3 loop spans 15 amino acids. Germline V CDR1 and CDR2: LGHNA, YSLEER. The CDR3: CASSQVVTGWTEAFF. The DNA of the CDR3 is TGCGCCAGCAGCCAAGTAGTCACAGGGTGGACTGAAGCTTTCTTT.

This clonotype showed up just a few times. The rearrangement joins TRBV7-2 to TRBJ2-5; 8 bases agree with TRBD2. V shed 0 bases, J shed 7 bases, and the junction held 7 bases outside the gene matches. CDR3 length equals 15 residues. Germline V gene data show CDR1 as SGHTA and CDR2 as FQGNSA. Here the CDR3 reads CASSLALAGTGTQYF. CDR3 coding DNA: TGTGCCAGCAGCTTAGCCCTAGCGGGTACGGGGACCCAGTACTTC.

The genes are TRBV21-1 and TRBJ2-7; the table's D call TRBD2 went unverified against the DNA. TRBV21-1 is an annotated pseudogene. CDR3 length: 12 residues. The chain's CDR3 is CASRALSYEQYF. The CDR3 region has the DNA TGTGCCAGCAGAGCCCTCTCCTACGAGCAGTACTTC.

This clonotype was recorded at least ten times. A clone one base away is much larger, so this may be a read error. The J gene is TRBJ1-2, the V gene TRBV6-6, with D possibly TRBD1 on 6 matching bases. Trimming left V 2 bases short and J 0 bases short, with 10 bases between. Germline CDR1 MNHNY, CDR2 SVGAGI (reference sequence). The CDR3 is made up of 15 amino acids. CDR3 in DNA: TGTGCCAGCAGTTACGGGGACATAGCTAACTATGGCTACACCTTC. This gives the protein CASSYGDIANYGYTF.

The chain uses TRBV12-3 or TRBV12-4 and TRBJ1-2, with D tentatively TRBD1 (6 bases). The CDR3 covers 14 residues. The ends were cut back, 3 bases at V and 7 bases at J, with 15 bases in the middle. The CDR3 loop reads CASSFSQGRGGYTF. CDR3 in DNA: TGTGCCAGCAGTTTCTCCCAGGGGCGCGGTGGCTACACCTTC.

This clonotype occurred a few times. The J gene is TRBJ2-5, the V gene TRBV5-1; D call uncertain. The CDR3 has 12 amino acids. V was pared by 0 bases and J by 11 bases, with 11 bases between. In germline, CDR1 is SGHRS, CDR2 YFSETQ. This CDR3 reads CASSLAEVEQYF. CDR3 coding DNA: TGCGCCAGCAGCTTGGCCGAGGTGGAGCAGTACTTC.

This clonotype was found once. The chain recombines TRBV7-2 with TRBJ2-5, with unresolved D. The end of the DNA is better explained by TRBJ2-7, so the J call may be wrong. CDR3 length: 15 amino acids. The germline gives CDR1 SGHTA, CDR2 FQGNSA. The CDR3 spells CASSPDMKTPYEQYF. In nucleotides, the CDR3 is TGTGCCAGCAGCCCCGACATGAAGACCCCCTACGAGCAGTACTTC.

The sample holds many counts of this clonotype. The chain couples TRBV29-1 to TRBJ2-5; 10 bases are shared with TRBD2. Germline V lookup: CDR1 SQVTM, CDR2 ANQGSEA. The CDR3 contains 13 residues. The V segment lost 8 bases and the J segment 5 bases; nucleotides outside the gene matches: 8. The CDR3 is CSFRTSGGETQYF. CDR3 DNA: TGCAGCTTCCGGACTAGCGGAGGCGAGACCCAGTACTTC.

The V and J genes are TRBV20-1 and TRBJ1-5, with D uncertain. Germline assignment: CDR1 DFQATT and CDR2 SNEGSKA (reference sequence). The CDR3 has 12 residues. Deletions cut 4 bases from V and 2 bases from J, with 6 bases between. CDR3 sequence (DNA): TGCAGTGCTATAACTGGCAATCAGCCCCAGCATTTT. Translating gives CSAITGNQPQHF.

V gene TRBV4-2 combines with J gene TRBJ2-1; D is uncertain. CDR3 size: 17 residues. V gave up 0 bases and J gave up 2 bases, with 14 bases separating them. The germline V gene has CDR1 LGHNA and CDR2 YNFKEQ. CDR3 sequence: CASSQDGAGEAYNEQFF. DNA of the CDR3: TGTGCCAGCAGCCAAGATGGTGCTGGAGAGGCCTACAATGAGCAGTTCTTC.

The V gene is TRBV6-5, the J gene TRBJ1-6; D not resolved. The CDR3 sequence is 12 residues long. V was clipped by 7 bases and J by 4 bases, with 5 bases between them. In germline, CDR1 is MNHEY, CDR2 SVGAGI. CDR3 amino acids: CASTDYNSPLHF. DNA for the CDR3: TGTGCCAGCACCGATTATAATTCACCCCTCCACTTT.